The source of this TCR beta chain is a study of patients and donors after allogeneic stem cell transplantation. TCRdb itself ran the RT-PCR reads through MiXCR, one entry per CDR3 protein. This table holds about a million distinct CDR3 sequences, about a sixth found once. CDR3 size: 15 residues. The V gene lost 1 base and the J gene lost 2 bases, with 13 bases spanning the gap. The germline V gene has CDR1 SGHRS and CDR2 YFSETQ. This rearrangement joins TRBV5-1 to TRBJ2-7; maybe TRBD1 (6 bases). The source of this sequence is a human donor who was either an allogeneic HSCT recipient or a stem cell or donor lymphocyte infusion donor (not recorded which). It is not recorded whose cells these are; they may come from a transplant donor. Sample: blood, either unsorted or a sorted T cell fraction (not recorded which). The CDR3 DNA reads TGCGCCAGCAGCTTGCAGGGGATGGGGCCCTACGAGCAGTACTTC. It yields the protein CASSLQGMGPYEQYF. Full variable domain (rest looked up from reference TRBV5-1 and TRBJ2-7): KAGVTQTPRYLIKTRGQQVTLSCSPISGHRSVSWYQQTPGQGLQFLFEYFSETQRNKGNFPGRFSGRQFSNSRSEMNVSTLELGDSALYLCASSLQGMGPYEQYFGPGTRLTVT.